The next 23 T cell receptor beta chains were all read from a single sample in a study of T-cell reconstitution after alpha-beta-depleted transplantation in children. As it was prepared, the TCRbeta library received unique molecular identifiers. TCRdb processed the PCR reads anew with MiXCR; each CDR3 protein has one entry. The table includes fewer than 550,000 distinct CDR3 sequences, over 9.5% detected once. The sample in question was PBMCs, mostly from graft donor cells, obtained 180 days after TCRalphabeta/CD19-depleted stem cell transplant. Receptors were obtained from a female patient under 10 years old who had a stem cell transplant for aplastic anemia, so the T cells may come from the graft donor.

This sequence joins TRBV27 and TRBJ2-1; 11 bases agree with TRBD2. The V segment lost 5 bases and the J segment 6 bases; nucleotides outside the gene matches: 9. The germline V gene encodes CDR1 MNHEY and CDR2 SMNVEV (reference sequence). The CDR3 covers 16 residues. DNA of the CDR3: TGTGCCAGCAGTCCCCGACTAGCGGGAAAACTCAATGAGCAGTTCTTC. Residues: CASSPRLAGKLNEQFF.

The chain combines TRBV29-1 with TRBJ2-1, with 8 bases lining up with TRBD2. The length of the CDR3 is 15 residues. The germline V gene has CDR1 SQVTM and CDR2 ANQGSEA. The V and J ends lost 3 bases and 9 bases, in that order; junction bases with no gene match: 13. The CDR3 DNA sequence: TGCAGCGTTGATTTTGCGGGAGGCCGAGGGGGTGAGCAGTTCTTC. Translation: CSVDFAGGRGGEQFF.

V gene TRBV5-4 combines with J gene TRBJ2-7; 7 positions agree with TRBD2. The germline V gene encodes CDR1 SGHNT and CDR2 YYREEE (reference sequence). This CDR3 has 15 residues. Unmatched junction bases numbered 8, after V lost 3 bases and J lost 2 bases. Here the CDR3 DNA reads TGTGCCAGCAGCTCTCTATCTGGGGGGGCCTACGAGCAGTACTTC. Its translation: CASSSLSGGAYEQYF.

CDR3 sequence (DNA): TGTGCCATCAGCCCGACTGGCAAAGAGACCCAGTACTTC. Encoded protein: CAISPTGKETQYF. This sequence joins TRBV10-3 and TRBJ2-5, with D unclear. V was trimmed by 6 bases and J by 3 bases, leaving 11 bases between them. The CDR3 extends over 13 amino acids. The germline CDR1 and CDR2 sequences are ENHRY and SYGVKD.

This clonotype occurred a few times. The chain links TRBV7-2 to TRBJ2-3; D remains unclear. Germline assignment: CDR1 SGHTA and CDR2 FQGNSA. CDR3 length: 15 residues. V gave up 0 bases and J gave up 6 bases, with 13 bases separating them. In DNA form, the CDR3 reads TGTGCCAGCAGCTTAGCCCGCGGTGTCGGCGATACGCAGTATTTT. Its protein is CASSLARGVGDTQYF.

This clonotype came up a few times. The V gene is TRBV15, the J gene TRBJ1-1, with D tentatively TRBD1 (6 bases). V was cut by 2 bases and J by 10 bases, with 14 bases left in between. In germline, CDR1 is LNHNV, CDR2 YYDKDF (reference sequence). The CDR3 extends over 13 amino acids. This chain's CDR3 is CATSRPDRTGAFF. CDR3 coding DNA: TGTGCCACCAGCAGACCAGACAGGACCGGAGCTTTCTTT.

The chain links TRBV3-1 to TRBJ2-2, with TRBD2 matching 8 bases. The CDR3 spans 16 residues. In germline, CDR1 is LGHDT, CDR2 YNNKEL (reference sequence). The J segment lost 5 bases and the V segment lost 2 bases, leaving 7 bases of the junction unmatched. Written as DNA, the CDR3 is TGTGCCAGCAGCCAACTGGCGGGAGGACGTACCGGGGAGCTGTTTTTT. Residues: CASSQLAGGRTGELFF.

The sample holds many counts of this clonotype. The DNA of the CDR3 is TGTGCCAGCAGCATGGGACTAGCGGGCACAGATACGCAGTATTTT. It is translated as CASSMGLAGTDTQYF. The chain recombines TRBV7-6 with TRBJ2-3, with 11 positions matching TRBD2. V lost 5 bases, J lost 1 base, and 2 bases stayed unmatched. The CDR3 covers 15 residues. CDR1 SGHVS and CDR2 FNYEAQ come from the germline V gene.

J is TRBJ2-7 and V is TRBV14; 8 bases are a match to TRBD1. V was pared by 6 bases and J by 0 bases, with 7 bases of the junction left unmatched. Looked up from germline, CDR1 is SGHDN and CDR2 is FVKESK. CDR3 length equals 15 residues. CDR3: CASSRDRTFSYEQYF. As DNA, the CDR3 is TGTGCCAGCAGTAGGGACAGGACCTTCTCCTACGAGCAGTACTTC.

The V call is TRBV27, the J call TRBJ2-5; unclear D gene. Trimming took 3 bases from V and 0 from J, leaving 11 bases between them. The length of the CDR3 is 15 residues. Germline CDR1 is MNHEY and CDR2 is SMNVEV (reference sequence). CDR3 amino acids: CASSFDTRYQETQYF. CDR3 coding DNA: TGTGCCAGCAGTTTTGACACCCGGTACCAAGAGACCCAGTACTTC.

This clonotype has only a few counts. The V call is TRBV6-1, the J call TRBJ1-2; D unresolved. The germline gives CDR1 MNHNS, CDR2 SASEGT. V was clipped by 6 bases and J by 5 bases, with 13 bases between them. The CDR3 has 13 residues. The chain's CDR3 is CASSDVPGYGYTF. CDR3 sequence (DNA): TGTGCCAGCAGCGATGTTCCGGGGTATGGCTACACCTTC.

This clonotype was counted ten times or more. The CDR3 is CASSLQGHEQYV. CDR3 DNA: TGTGCCAGCAGTTTGCAGGGTCACGAGCAGTACGTC. The genes are TRBV12-3 or TRBV12-4 and TRBJ2-7, with D possibly being TRBD1 (5 bases). This CDR3 region has 12 residues. Trimming left V 3 bases short and J 5 bases short, with 8 bases between.

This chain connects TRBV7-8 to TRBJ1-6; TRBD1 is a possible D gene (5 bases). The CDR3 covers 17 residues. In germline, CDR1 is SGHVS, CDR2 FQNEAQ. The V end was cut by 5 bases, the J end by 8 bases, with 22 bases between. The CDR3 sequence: CASSPPGNPRGDSPLHF. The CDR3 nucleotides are TGTGCCAGCAGCCCCCCCGGGAACCCGCGAGGGGATTCACCCCTCCACTTT.

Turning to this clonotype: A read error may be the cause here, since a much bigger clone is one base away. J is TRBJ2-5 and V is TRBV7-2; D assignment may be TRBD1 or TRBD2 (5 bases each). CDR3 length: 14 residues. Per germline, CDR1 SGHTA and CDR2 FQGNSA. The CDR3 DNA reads TGTGCCAGCAGCTTAGGACCCCTCAGGGAGACCCAGAACTTC. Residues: CASSLGPLRETQNF.

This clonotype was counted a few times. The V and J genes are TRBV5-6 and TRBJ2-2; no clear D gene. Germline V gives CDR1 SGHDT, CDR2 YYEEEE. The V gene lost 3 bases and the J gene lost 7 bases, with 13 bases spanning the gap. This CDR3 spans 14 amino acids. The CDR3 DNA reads TGTGCCAGCAGCTGGGTACCCCGGAGCGGGGAGCTGTTTTTT. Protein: CASSWVPRSGELFF.

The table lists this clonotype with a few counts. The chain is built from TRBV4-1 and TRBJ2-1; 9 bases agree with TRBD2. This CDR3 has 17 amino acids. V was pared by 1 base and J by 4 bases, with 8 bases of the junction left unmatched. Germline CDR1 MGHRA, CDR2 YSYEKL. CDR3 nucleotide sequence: TGCGCCAGCAGCCAAGTCTTAGCGGGAGTCCCATACAATGAGCAGTTCTTC. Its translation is CASSQVLAGVPYNEQFF.

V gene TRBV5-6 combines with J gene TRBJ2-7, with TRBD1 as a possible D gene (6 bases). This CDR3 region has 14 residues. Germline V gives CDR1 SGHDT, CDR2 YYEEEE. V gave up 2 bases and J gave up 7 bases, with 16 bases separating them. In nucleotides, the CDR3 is TGTGCCAGCAGCTTTGAGACAGGTAGTGGAGAGCAGTACTTC. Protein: CASSFETGSGEQYF. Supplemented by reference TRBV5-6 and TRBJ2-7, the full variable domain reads DAGVTQSPTHLIKTRGQQVTLRCSPKSGHDTVSWYQQALGQGPQFIFQYYEEEERQRGNFPDRFSGHQFPNYSSELNVNALLLGDSALYLCASSFETGSGEQYFGPGTRLTVT.

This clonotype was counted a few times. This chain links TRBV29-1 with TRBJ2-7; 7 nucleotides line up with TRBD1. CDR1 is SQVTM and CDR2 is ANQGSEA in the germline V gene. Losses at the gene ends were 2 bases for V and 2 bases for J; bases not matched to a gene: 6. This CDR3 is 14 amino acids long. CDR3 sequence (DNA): TGCAGCGTTGAAACCCGACAGGGAACCTACGAGCAGTACTTC. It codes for CSVETRQGTYEQYF.

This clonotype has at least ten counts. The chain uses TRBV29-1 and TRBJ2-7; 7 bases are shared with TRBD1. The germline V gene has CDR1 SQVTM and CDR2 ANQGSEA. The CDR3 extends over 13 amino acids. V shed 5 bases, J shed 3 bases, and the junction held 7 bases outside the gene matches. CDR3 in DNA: TGCAGCGTTATAACAGGGGAATTCTACGAGCAGTACGTC. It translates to CSVITGEFYEQYV.

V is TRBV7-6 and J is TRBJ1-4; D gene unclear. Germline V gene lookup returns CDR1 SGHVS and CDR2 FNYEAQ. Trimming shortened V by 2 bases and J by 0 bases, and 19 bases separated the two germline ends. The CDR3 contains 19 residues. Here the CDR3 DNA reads TGTGCCAGCAGCTTAATAACCCCGGGAACCTTTGCAACTAATGAAAAACTGTTTTTT. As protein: CASSLITPGTFATNEKLFF.

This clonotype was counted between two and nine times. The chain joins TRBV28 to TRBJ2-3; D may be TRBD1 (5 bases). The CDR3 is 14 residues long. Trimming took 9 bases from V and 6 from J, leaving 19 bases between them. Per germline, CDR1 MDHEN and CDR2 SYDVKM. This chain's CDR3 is CASRQSFGMDTQYF. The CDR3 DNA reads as TGTGCCAGTAGACAGAGTTTTGGTATGGATACGCAGTATTTT. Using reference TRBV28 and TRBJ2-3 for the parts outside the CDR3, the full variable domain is DVKVTQSSRYLVKRTGEKVFLECVQDMDHENMFWYRQDPGLGLRLIYFSYDVKMKEKGDIPEGYSVSREKKERFSLILESASTNQTSMYLCASRQSFGMDTQYFGPGTRLTVL.

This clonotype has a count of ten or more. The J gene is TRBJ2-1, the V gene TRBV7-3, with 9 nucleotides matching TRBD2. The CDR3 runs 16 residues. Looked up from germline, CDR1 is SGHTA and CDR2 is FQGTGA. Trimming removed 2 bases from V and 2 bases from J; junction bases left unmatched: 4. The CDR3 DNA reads TGTGCCAGCAGCTTAGTCGGCGGGAGGGCCTACAATGAGCAGTTCTTC. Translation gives CASSLVGGRAYNEQFF. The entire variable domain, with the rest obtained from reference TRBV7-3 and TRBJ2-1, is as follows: GAGVSQTPSNKVTEKGKYVELRCDPISGHTALYWYRQSLGQGPEFLIYFQGTGAADDSGLPNDRFFAVRPEGSVSTLKIQRTERGDSAVYLCASSLVGGRAYNEQFFGPGTRLTVL.

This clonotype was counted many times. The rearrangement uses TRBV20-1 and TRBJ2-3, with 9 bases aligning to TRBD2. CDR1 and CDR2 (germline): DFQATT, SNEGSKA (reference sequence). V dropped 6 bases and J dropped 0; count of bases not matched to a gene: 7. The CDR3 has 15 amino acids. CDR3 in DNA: TGCAGTGCCGGGATGCTAGCGGGAAGCACAGATACGCAGTATTTT. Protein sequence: CSAGMLAGSTDTQYF.